This record looks at one T cell receptor beta chain sequence and its context. The data belong to a study of blood T cell repertoires in COVID-19. The wider study: The origin of the acute and convalescent COVID-19 samples was the United States, Italy and Spain.

CDR1 SNHLY and CDR2 FYNNEI come from the germline V gene. The CDR3 is made up of 17 amino acids. The V and J ends lost 1 base and 6 bases, in that order; junction bases with no gene match: 11. Per the original data handling: Reference gene primers were amplified, and this amplification served to estimate nucleated cell counts. Profiled with immunoSEQ multiplex PCR; TCRdb holds only in-frame clones, not every one. That table furnishes V, J and clone size, whereas the DNA furnished D and trimming. The table lists about 220,000 clones, just over 85% of them singletons, with more than 3.5% in the top ten. The study recruited people aged roughly 18 to 89 years across 20 to 30 US areas. Participant-given clinical history determined each cohort assignment.

The chain uses TRBV2 and TRBJ2-3, with 9 bases lining up with TRBD2. The receptor comes from a middle-aged woman with acute COVID-19. Sequencing was performed on PBMCs or T cells enriched from blood (not recorded which). The chain's CDR3 is CASSEVGASGILDTQYF. In DNA, the CDR3 is TGTGCCAGCAGTGAAGTAGGGGCTAGCGGGATATTGGATACGCAGTATTTT.